The 17 T cell receptor beta chains below were found in one sample sequenced in a study of vaccination and CD4 T cells after COVID-19. Sequenced with the Oncomine TCR Beta short-read assay was DNA taken from cultured CD4+ T cells. TCRdb reprocessed the PCR reads with MiXCR, giving one entry per CDR3 protein. This sample carries approximately 12,000 distinct CDR3 sequences, 45% to 60% of them seen once, and the ten largest clones take over 25%. Treatment reported: roughly 10-day PBMC culture with coronavirus spike peptide pools or control peptides (ViraFEST assay). These receptors lack a known antigen. Sequencing used CD4+ T cells from blood, cultured in vitro. These receptors all stem from a human donor who had recovered from COVID-19.

This chain joins TRBV6-2 or TRBV6-3 and TRBJ1-5; 11 bases match TRBD1. Germline loops: CDR1 MNHEY, CDR2 SVGEGT. This CDR3 contains 17 residues. The V gene end was trimmed by 7 bases and the J gene end by 1 base; junction bases not matched to a gene: 9. The CDR3 sequence is CASTRRDRGGSNQPQHF. The CDR3 bases are TGTGCCAGCACCAGAAGGGACAGGGGGGGAAGCAATCAGCCCCAGCATTTT.

This chain uses TRBV11-2 with TRBJ1-3; D may be TRBD1 (6 bases). Germline assignment: CDR1 SGHAT and CDR2 FQNNGV. Trimming pared 1 base from V and 2 bases from J, leaving 12 bases between. The CDR3 sequence is 16 residues long. The CDR3 loop reads CASSLVPRGPGNTIYF. CDR3 bases: TGTGCCAGCAGCTTAGTTCCCAGGGGACCTGGAAACACCATATATTTT.

The V gene is TRBV6-1, the J gene TRBJ2-5, with 14 bases aligning to TRBD2. Germline V lookup: CDR1 MNHNS, CDR2 SASEGT. The CDR3 sequence is 16 residues long. V lost 4 bases and J lost 1; bases outside the gene matches: 2. CDR3 sequence: CASSVTSGGVQETQYF. In DNA form, the CDR3 reads TGTGCCAGCAGTGTGACTAGCGGGGGGGTCCAAGAGACCCAGTACTTC.

V gene TRBV27 combines with J gene TRBJ1-1, with D unclear. The CDR3 has 14 residues. V lost 4 bases to trimming and J lost 11 bases, with 20 bases between them. Germline V lookup: CDR1 MNHEY, CDR2 SMNVEV (reference sequence). The CDR3, as DNA: TGTGCCAGCAGTTCCAGAGCAGGTATGGTTGCGGCTTTCTTT. This gives the protein CASSSRAGMVAAFF.

The chain recombines TRBV10-3 with TRBJ2-3, with a weak D call TRBD2 (6 bases). V was clipped by 3 bases and J by 3 bases, with 7 bases between them. There are 13 residues in the CDR3. CDR1 is ENHRY, CDR2 SYGVKD, per germline. CDR3 region: CAISDAGTDTQYF. As DNA, the CDR3 is TGTGCCATCAGTGATGCGGGGACAGATACGCAGTATTTT.

This clonotype was recorded a few times. The V gene is TRBV6-5, the J gene TRBJ2-3; TRBD2 matches 9 bases. CDR3 length: 16 amino acids. Germline lookup yields CDR1 MNHEY and CDR2 SVGAGI. J was trimmed by 3 bases and V by 2 bases; bases with no gene match: 6. CDR3 residues: CASSYRAGGPTDTQYF. The DNA for the CDR3 is TGTGCCAGCAGTTACAGGGCGGGAGGGCCAACAGATACGCAGTATTTT.

The CDR3 region is CASMSSGNTEAFF. The CDR3 nucleotides read TGTGCCAGCATGTCTAGCGGGAACACTGAAGCTTTCTTT. The chain carries TRBV7-9 and TRBJ1-1; D is unclear. V lost 7 bases and J 1 base, leaving 10 bases between the germline ends. The CDR3 length is 13 residues. Germline values: CDR1 SEHNR, CDR2 FQNEAQ (reference sequence).

This chain joins TRBV7-9 and TRBJ2-7, with 10 bases identical to TRBD1. Germline V gene sequence: CDR1 SEHNR, CDR2 FQNEAQ (reference sequence). The CDR3 consists of 13 residues. V lost 5 bases to trimming and J lost 7 bases; unmatched junction nucleotides: 5. This CDR3 is CASSHRDRGEQYF. CDR3 nucleotide sequence: TGTGCCAGCAGCCACCGGGACAGGGGAGAGCAGTACTTC.

The genes are TRBV20-1 and TRBJ2-2; 11 nucleotides align to TRBD2. The germline CDR1 and CDR2 sequences are DFQATT and SNEGSKA (reference sequence). V gave up 2 bases and J gave up 2 bases; unmatched junction bases: 7. This CDR3 region has 17 residues. The CDR3 sequence is CSARRVTSGINTGELFF. In DNA form, the CDR3 reads TGCAGTGCTAGAAGAGTGACTAGCGGGATTAACACCGGGGAGCTGTTTTTT.

This chain connects TRBV19 to TRBJ1-1, with unresolved D. CDR1 and CDR2 from the germline V gene are LNHDA and SQIVND (reference sequence). The CDR3 is made up of 14 amino acids. V lost 0 bases to trimming and J lost 6 bases, with 11 bases between them. CDR3 sequence: CASSIDLAGAEAFF. In DNA form, the CDR3 reads TGTGCCAGTAGTATAGATTTGGCGGGCGCTGAAGCTTTCTTT.

This chain's CDR3 is CASSIGTGELFF. CDR3 bases: TGTGCCAGCAGCATAGGGACCGGGGAGCTGTTTTTT. The rearrangement links TRBV5-6 to TRBJ2-2; D remains unclear. Between the trimmed V and J ends, which lost 4 bases and 5 bases, there was a span of 6 bases. The CDR3 is 12 amino acids. The germline gives CDR1 SGHDT, CDR2 YYEEEE.

V usage is TRBV2 and J usage is TRBJ2-5; D is unclear. Germline CDR1 SNHLY, CDR2 FYNNEI. Trimming left V 6 bases short and J 2 bases short, with 19 bases between. The CDR3 runs 16 residues. DNA of the CDR3: TGTGCCAGCAGCAACACTTTAGCCTCTTTTCAAGAGACCCAGTACTTC. Residues: CASSNTLASFQETQYF.

This chain uses TRBV30 with TRBJ2-3, with 12 bases identical to TRBD2. Germline V gene sequence: CDR1 GTSNPN, CDR2 SVGIG (reference sequence). CDR3 length: 15 amino acids. The V segment lost 3 bases and the J segment 7 bases; nucleotides outside the gene matches: 8. For the CDR3, the DNA is TGTGCCTGGAGAATACTAGCGGGAGGTGGAAATACGCAGTATTTT. Its protein product is CAWRILAGGGNTQYF. The entire variable domain, with the rest obtained from reference TRBV30 and TRBJ2-3, is as follows: SQTIHQWPATLVQPVGSPLSLECTVEGTSNPNLYWYRQAAGRGLQLLFYSVGIGQISSEVPQNLSASRPQDRQFILSSKKLLLSDSGFYLCAWRILAGGGNTQYFGPGTRLTVL.

The chain links TRBV18 to TRBJ1-1; maybe TRBD1 (6 bases). This CDR3 contains 14 residues. Germline V gives CDR1 KGHSH, CDR2 LQKENI. Trimming cost V 3 bases and J 7 bases, with 15 bases left between them. CDR3 region: CASSPITGTLEAFF. The CDR3 DNA reads as TGTGCCAGCTCACCCATAACCGGGACACTTGAAGCTTTCTTT.

This clonotype was found a few times. The CDR3 DNA sequence: TGTGCCAGCAGCTCGTGGACAGGGAACACTGAAGCTTTCTTT. Translated, it gives CASSSWTGNTEAFF. The genes are TRBV7-9 and TRBJ1-1; TRBD1 aligns across 7 bases. From germline, CDR1 is SEHNR and CDR2 FQNEAQ (reference sequence). CDR3 size: 14 residues. The trim removed 4 bases at V and 1 base at J, leaving 3 bases unmatched.

This clonotype has more than one count but fewer than ten. The DNA of the CDR3 is TGTGCCAGCAGCGCGTTCACCGGGGAGCTGTTTTTT. It yields the protein CASSAFTGELFF. The chain uses TRBV7-3 and TRBJ2-2; D gene uncertain. V was pared by 5 bases and J by 4 bases, with 5 bases between. In germline, CDR1 is SGHTA, CDR2 FQGTGA. The CDR3 covers 12 residues.

The V gene is TRBV6-4, the J gene TRBJ2-1; 11 nucleotides agree with TRBD1. The germline gives CDR1 MRHNA, CDR2 SNTAGT. The CDR3 sequence is 15 residues long. J gave up 3 bases and V 5 bases, and 3 bases lay outside the gene matches. The CDR3 nucleotides are TGTGCCAGCAGTCCCGGGACAGGGGGCTACAATGAGCAGTTCTTC. The encoded protein is CASSPGTGGYNEQFF.